The clone carrying this T cell receptor (beta chain) has a single count. This table comes from immunoSEQ multiplex PCR, and its TCRdb copy is limited to in-frame clones, with some not included. The sample holds 150,000 to 200,000 clones, approximately 83% seen once. This record belongs to a study of blood T cell repertoires in COVID-19. Study-wide background: PBMCs, B-cell-depleted T cells, or T cells were the source of the cDNA or gDNA that made up the material.

This CDR3 has 14 amino acids. Trimming removed 7 bases at V and 6 bases at J, with 17 bases between. Germline loops: CDR1 MNHEY, CDR2 SVGAGI. The sample taken for sequencing was peripheral blood. The clonotype originates from a man aged 60 to 69 with acute or convalescent COVID-19. The V call is TRBV6-5, the J call TRBJ2-3; D is possibly TRBD1 (6 bases). In DNA, the CDR3 is TGTGCCAGCAAAATAGGGGGAAGGTCGGATACGCAGTATTTT. Protein product: CASKIGGRSDTQYF.